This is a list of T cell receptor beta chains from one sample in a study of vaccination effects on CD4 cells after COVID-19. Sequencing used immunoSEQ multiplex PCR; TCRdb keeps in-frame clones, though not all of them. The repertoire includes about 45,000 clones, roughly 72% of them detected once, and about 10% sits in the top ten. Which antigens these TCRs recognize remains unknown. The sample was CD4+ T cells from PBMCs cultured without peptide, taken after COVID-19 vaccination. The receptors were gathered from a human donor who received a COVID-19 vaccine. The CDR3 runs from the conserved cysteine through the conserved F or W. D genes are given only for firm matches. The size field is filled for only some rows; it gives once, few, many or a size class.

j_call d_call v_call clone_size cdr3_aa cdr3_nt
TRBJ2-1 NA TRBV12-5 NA CASGPGVGPEQFF TGTGCTAGTGGCCCGGGGGTTGGGCCCGAGCAGTTCTTC
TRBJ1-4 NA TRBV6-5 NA CASSPQGSGSEKLFF TGTGCCAGCAGTCCCCAGGGTTCTGGGTCGGAAAAACTGTTTTTT
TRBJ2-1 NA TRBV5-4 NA CASSWMTSKQFF TGTGCCAGCAGCTGGATGACTTCTAAGCAGTTCTTC
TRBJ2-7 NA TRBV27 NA CASSLKLQQGGIYEQYF TGTGCCAGCAGTTTAAAGTTGCAACAGGGGGGGATTTACGAGCAGTACTTC
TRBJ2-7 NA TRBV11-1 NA CASSFMSYEQYF TGTGCCAGCAGCTTTATGAGCTACGAGCAGTACTTC
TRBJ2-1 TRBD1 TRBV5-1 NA CASSFGQGANEQFF TGCGCCAGCAGCTTTGGTCAGGGGGCCAATGAGCAGTTCTTC
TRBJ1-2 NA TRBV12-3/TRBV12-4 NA CASSSQGSYGYTF TGTGCCAGCAGTTCTCAGGGAAGCTATGGCTACACCTTC
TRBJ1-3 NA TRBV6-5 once CASSYGPSSGNTIYF TGTGCCAGCAGTTACGGGCCTTCTTCTGGAAACACCATATATTTT
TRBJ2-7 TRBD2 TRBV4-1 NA CASSQAPGGRYEQYF TGCGCCAGCAGTCAAGCCCCGGGGGGGCGGTACGAGCAGTACTTC
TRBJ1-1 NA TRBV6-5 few CASSRGYTEAFF TGTGCCAGCAGTAGGGGGTACACTGAAGCTTTCTTT
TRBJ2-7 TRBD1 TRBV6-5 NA CASSYSYRGAYEQYF TGTGCCAGCAGTTACTCGTACAGGGGAGCCTACGAGCAGTACTTC
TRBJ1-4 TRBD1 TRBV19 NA CASSVPGQGNEKLFF TGTGCCAGTAGTGTACCGGGACAGGGGAATGAAAAACTGTTTTTT
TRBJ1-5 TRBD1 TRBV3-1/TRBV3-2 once CASSSGQGLVGQHF TGTGCCAGCAGCTCGGGACAGGGCTTAGTGGGCCAGCATTTT
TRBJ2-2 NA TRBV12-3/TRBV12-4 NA CASSFTGSGELFF TGTGCCAGCAGTTTTACAGGTTCCGGGGAGCTGTTTTTT
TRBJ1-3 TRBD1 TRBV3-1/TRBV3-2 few CASSQEAGGYTIYF TGTGCCAGCAGCCAAGAGGCAGGGGGGTACACCATATATTTT
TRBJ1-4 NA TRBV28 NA CASSLGGGHEKLFF TGTGCCAGCAGTCTCGGGGGGGGGCATGAAAAACTGTTTTTT
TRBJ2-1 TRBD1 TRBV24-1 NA CATSGPGTDLQEQFF TGTGCCACCAGTGGACCCGGGACAGACCTTCAGGAGCAGTTCTTC
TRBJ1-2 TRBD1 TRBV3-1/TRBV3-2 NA CASSPTGQAYGYTF TGTGCCAGCAGCCCAACCGGACAGGCTTATGGCTACACCTTC
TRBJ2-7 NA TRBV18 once CASSPPRATYEQYF TGTGCCAGCTCACCACCGAGGGCCACCTACGAGCAGTACTTC
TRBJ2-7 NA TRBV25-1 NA CATQRGSGHEQYF TGTGCCACCCAGCGCGGGTCAGGACACGAGCAGTACTTC